The rows below give T cell receptor beta chains drawn from one sample of a study of OX40 agonist ivuxolimab in advanced cancers. Sequenced by immunoSEQ multiplex PCR; TCRdb stores in-frame clones only, minus some. The sample shows around 63,000 clones, approximately 91% of them seen only once. This material consisted of CD4+ or CD8+ T cells sorted from blood, taken in a trial of the OX40 agonist ivuxolimab. Receptors originate from an adult with an advanced solid tumor such as melanoma, head and neck, liver or kidney cancer. The CDR3 runs from the conserved cysteine through the conserved F or W. A D gene is named only where the DNA matches it firmly. A row's size may be missing; if present it is once, few, many or a size class.

TRBV5-1,NA,TRBJ2-1,TRBD2,TGCGCCAGCAGACTAGCGGAGAGCTCCTACAATGAGCAGTTCTTC,CASRLAESSYNEQFF
TRBV30,few,TRBJ1-1,TRBD1,TGTGCCTGGAGTACAGGGGGGGGCACTGAAGCTTTCTTT,CAWSTGGGTEAFF
TRBV5-1,NA,TRBJ2-7,NA,TGCGCCAGCAGCCGCTTCGAGAACTACGAGCAGTACTTC,CASSRFENYEQYF
TRBV19,NA,TRBJ2-5,NA,TGTGCCAGTACCCCCTCAGGGAGGGAGACCCAGTACTTC,CASTPSGRETQYF
TRBV4-1,NA,TRBJ2-1,NA,TGCGCCAGCAGCCAAGATTGGGGAGGGGGCCTTTACAATGAGCAGTTCTTC,CASSQDWGGGLYNEQFF
TRBV27,NA,TRBJ2-3,TRBD2,TGTGCCAGCGGGCCTAGCGGAACAGATACGCAGTATTTT,CASGPSGTDTQYF
TRBV9,NA,TRBJ1-6,NA,TGTGCCAGCAGCGTAGGGGCGGATTCACCCCTCCACTTT,CASSVGADSPLHF
TRBV28,NA,TRBJ2-1,NA,TGTGCCAGCAGTCCAGGGACCTGGGATGAGCAGTTCTTC,CASSPGTWDEQFF
TRBV6-6,NA,TRBJ2-1,NA,TGTGCCGGGTCACAGGGAAATTCCTACAATGAGCAGTTCTTC,CAGSQGNSYNEQFF
TRBV19,NA,TRBJ2-7,TRBD1,TGTGCCAGTAGGCCGGGACAGGGTTACTACGAGCAGTACTTC,CASRPGQGYYEQYF
TRBV4-1,NA,TRBJ2-3,TRBD2,TGCGCCAGCAGCCAAGACCGACTAGCGGGAGCCACAGATACGCAGTATTTT,CASSQDRLAGATDTQYF
TRBV27,NA,TRBJ1-2,TRBD1,TGTGCCAGCAGTCTATCAGGGGGAGATTATGGCTACACCTTC,CASSLSGGDYGYTF
TRBV27,NA,TRBJ1-2,TRBD1,TGTGCCAGCAGCGGTGGGACAGGCCCTCCCCCTTACTATGGCTACACCTTC,CASSGGTGPPPYYGYTF
TRBV6-5,once,TRBJ2-7,NA,TGTGCCAGCAGGTATGCAGGCAATTACGAGCAGTACTTC,CASRYAGNYEQYF
TRBV5-6,NA,TRBJ2-3,NA,TGTGCCAGCAGCTGGGGGACTCCAGGTACGCAGTATTTT,CASSWGTPGTQYF
TRBV5-1,NA,TRBJ2-1,NA,TGCGCCAGCAGCTCGGTTACCTACAATGAGCAGTTCTTC,CASSSVTYNEQFF
TRBV5-4,NA,TRBJ2-7,NA,TGTGCCAGCAGCTTCCTCGGGTTCCACGAGCAGTACTTC,CASSFLGFHEQYF
TRBV7-9,NA,TRBJ2-7,NA,TGTGCCAGCAGCTTAAACCGGGGCGAGCAGTACTTC,CASSLNRGEQYF
TRBV4-3,NA,TRBJ2-7,TRBD2,TGCGCCAGCAGCCAAGTACTAGCGGGAGAATGGGAGCAGTACTTC,CASSQVLAGEWEQYF
TRBV7-3,NA,TRBJ2-1,TRBD2,TGTGCCAGCGGCCTAGCGGCAAGCTCCTACAATGAGCAGTTCTTC,CASGLAASSYNEQFF
TRBV27,NA,TRBJ2-2,TRBD2,TGTGCCAGCAGCACACTAGCGGGAGAGTACACCGGGGAGCTGTTTTTT,CASSTLAGEYTGELFF
TRBV19,NA,TRBJ2-7,TRBD2,TGTGCCAGTAGAACAACTAGCGGGGCCTACGAGCAGTACTTC,CASRTTSGAYEQYF
TRBV7-9,NA,TRBJ2-1,TRBD1,TGTGCCAGCAGCTCCACAGGGGCTGAGCAGTTCTTC,CASSSTGAEQFF
TRBV4-1,once,TRBJ1-2,TRBD1,TGCGCCAGCAGCCAAGATACATCGGCAGGGGGGGGCTACACCTTC,CASSQDTSAGGGYTF
TRBV9,NA,TRBJ2-1,TRBD2,TGTGCCAGCAGCGTAGGCCCTAGCGGGAGGGCTGATAGCTCCTACAATGAGCAGTTCTTC,CASSVGPSGRADSSYNEQFF
TRBV11-2,NA,TRBJ2-1,TRBD2,TGTGCCAGCAGCTTAGTCCGGACTAGCGGGTTCTACAATGAGCAGTTCTTC,CASSLVRTSGFYNEQFF
TRBV6-1,NA,TRBJ2-6,TRBD1,TGTGCCAGCAGTGAAGCCGGACAGGGGGCCTCTGGGGCCAACGTCCTGACTTTC,CASSEAGQGASGANVLTF
TRBV27,NA,TRBJ2-7,NA,TGTGCCAGCACGGTTGTGGCGGGCTACGAGCAGTACTTC,CASTVVAGYEQYF
TRBV19,NA,TRBJ2-7,NA,TGTGCCAGTAGTATCGGGACTGCTTACAACGAGCAGTACTTC,CASSIGTAYNEQYF
TRBV19,NA,TRBJ1-2,NA,TGTGCCAGTAGACAGGACTTAGCCTATGGCTACACCTTC,CASRQDLAYGYTF
TRBV28,NA,TRBJ2-3,TRBD2,TGTGCCAGTAAACTAGCGGGCCGACTCATCCACACAGATACGCAGTATTTT,CASKLAGRLIHTDTQYF
TRBV6-5,NA,TRBJ2-7,TRBD2,TGTGCCAGCAGCCAGCTAGCGGGAGGGCCGGTTGAGCAGTACTTC,CASSQLAGGPVEQYF
TRBV9,NA,TRBJ1-4,NA,TGTGCCAGCAGCGTAGGGGGCGGAGGCGAAAAACTGTTTTTT,CASSVGGGGEKLFF
TRBV4-2,once,TRBJ2-7,NA,TGTGCCAGCAGCCAATCCCAGGACGGCTACGAGCAGTACTTC,CASSQSQDGYEQYF
TRBV14,few,TRBJ1-1,NA,TGTGCCAGCAGCCAAAGGGGAATGAACACTGAAGCTTTCTTT,CASSQRGMNTEAFF
TRBV25-1,NA,TRBJ2-7,NA,TGTGCCAGCAGTGGGCTTTATGGGTCGGCGGACTCCTACGAGCAGTACTTC,CASSGLYGSADSYEQYF
TRBV9,NA,TRBJ2-2,TRBD2,TGTGCCAGCAGCACGACTAGCGGAAACACCGGGGAGCTGTTTTTT,CASSTTSGNTGELFF
TRBV2,NA,TRBJ2-7,TRBD1,TGTGCCAGCTCGGGACAGCCTCCTCAAACTTACGAGCAGTACTTC,CASSGQPPQTYEQYF
TRBV27,once,TRBJ2-3,NA,TGTGCCAGCAGTTTACCGTCAGATACGCAGTATTTT,CASSLPSDTQYF
TRBV4-3,NA,TRBJ1-5,NA,TGCGCCAGCAGCCAAGATCTAGGGGGTCAGCCCCAGCATTTT,CASSQDLGGQPQHF
TRBV6-1,NA,TRBJ2-1,NA,TGTGCCAGCAGTGGGAGTCCGGGGGCATCCTACAATGAGCAGTTCTTC,CASSGSPGASYNEQFF
TRBV14,NA,TRBJ2-7,TRBD1,TGTGCCAGCAGCCCAGGGGGTCGCTACGAGCAGTACTTC,CASSPGGRYEQYF
TRBV5-1,once,TRBJ2-5,NA,TGCGCCAGCAGCTTGGACCCAGGGAGCCAAGAGACCCAGTACTTC,CASSLDPGSQETQYF
TRBV4-1,NA,TRBJ2-7,TRBD1,TGCGCCAGCAGCCAAGTGGGACAGGGAATGTACGAGCAGTACTTC,CASSQVGQGMYEQYF
TRBV5-5,NA,TRBJ1-5,NA,TGTGCCAGCAGCTTGGTCCTGTTCAATCAGCCCCAGCATTTT,CASSLVLFNQPQHF
TRBV11-3,NA,TRBJ2-7,NA,TGTGCCAGCAGTTCGGGGACTCACACCTACGAGCAGTACTTC,CASSSGTHTYEQYF
TRBV27,NA,TRBJ2-7,TRBD2,TGTGCCAGCAGCCCAGGGACTAGCGGGAGCTCCTACGAGCAGTACTTC,CASSPGTSGSSYEQYF
TRBV27,once,TRBJ1-2,NA,TGTGCCAGCAGTAAGGGGCGGGGGAACTATGGCTACACCTTC,CASSKGRGNYGYTF
TRBV11-2,NA,TRBJ1-4,NA,TGTGCCAGCAGCTTAGATCCGGGACAAGGTGCAACTAATGAAAAACTGTTTTTT,CASSLDPGQGATNEKLFF
TRBV7-2,NA,TRBJ1-4,TRBD1,TGTGCCAGCAGCTTAGGGGACAGGGGGCAAGAAAAACTGTTTTTT,CASSLGDRGQEKLFF
TRBV29-1,NA,TRBJ1-1,TRBD1,TGCAGCGTCACTGGACAGGGTGGCGAAGCTTTCTTT,CSVTGQGGEAFF
TRBV29-1,NA,TRBJ2-1,NA,TGCAGCGTTGAGGAGAGACTCTCCTACAATGAGCAGTTCTTC,CSVEERLSYNEQFF